Listed below are T cell receptor beta chains from one sample, sequenced in a study of lymphopenia after photon versus proton radiotherapy. TCRdb's table, derived via immunoSEQ multiplex PCR, lists solely in-frame clones and lacks some. The repertoire holds 55,000 to 70,000 clones, with approximately 90% as singletons. This material consisted of peripheral blood, taken from a patient treated with photon-based radiotherapy. Receptors were obtained from a woman in her forties with cholangiocarcinoma. The CDR3 runs from the conserved cysteine through the conserved F or W. A D gene is named only where the DNA matches it firmly. Clone size, where shown, is once, few, many, or a class for clones that have expanded.

>-|-|TRBJ2-1|TRBV25-1
TGTGCCAGCAGTGCGAGGACCTACAATGAGCAGTTCTTC
CASSARTYNEQFF
>TRBD1|-|TRBJ1-4|TRBV19
TGTGCCAGTAGTATAAGATTGGCAGGGGGAAGAGAAAAACTGTTTTTT
CASSIRLAGGREKLFF
>-|-|TRBJ1-6|TRBV13
TGTGCCAGCCGCCCCAGGGTTGGCCCCCTCCACTTT
CASRPRVGPLHF
>-|-|TRBJ1-2|TRBV7-9
TGTGCCACCGTATTAATAAGGGGTTCGACTGGCTACACCTTC
CATVLIRGSTGYTF
>TRBD1|-|TRBJ1-1|TRBV11-1
TGTGCCAGCAGCCCCCGGGACAGGAGGGAGAGCACTGAAGCTTTCTTT
CASSPRDRRESTEAFF
>-|-|TRBJ1-4|TRBV14
TGTGCCAGCAGCCCCCCCTCAGAGGAAAAACTGTTTTTT
CASSPPSEEKLFF
>TRBD2|-|TRBJ2-2|TRBV7-8
TGTGCCAGCAGCTCGACTAGCGGGAGCGCGAACACCGGGGAGCTGTTTTTT
CASSSTSGSANTGELFF
>-|-|TRBJ2-6|TRBV7-3
TGTGCCAGCAGCTCCGGGACGTCTAGCTCTGGGGCCAACGTCCTGACTTTC
CASSSGTSSSGANVLTF
>TRBD1|-|TRBJ1-1|TRBV6-6
TGTGCCAGCAGTTTCTCACAGGGGGTAGGCACTGAAGCTTTCTTT
CASSFSQGVGTEAFF
>-|few|TRBJ2-6|TRBV5-1
TGCGCCAGCAGCCCTCGTCATGGGGGCCCGAGCTCTGGGGCCAACGTCCTGACTTTC
CASSPRHGGPSSGANVLTF
>TRBD1|few|TRBJ1-6|TRBV6-1
TGTGCCAGCAGTGAACCGAGGGGGACAGGGTCCTCACCCCTCCACTTT
CASSEPRGTGSSPLHF
>-|-|TRBJ2-5|TRBV4-1
TGCGCCAGCAGCCAAGATCGGGCTACCCAGTTACGGGAGACCCAGTACTTC
CASSQDRATQLRETQYF
>TRBD1|-|TRBJ1-5|TRBV10-2
TGCGCCAGCAGTCTCGGGACAGGTAATCAGCCCCAGCATTTT
CASSLGTGNQPQHF
>TRBD1|-|TRBJ1-4|TRBV2
TGTGCCAGCAGGGGGACAGTATCGGAAAAACTGTTTTTT
CASRGTVSEKLFF
>TRBD2|few|TRBJ2-7|TRBV28
TGTGCCAGCAGCCGGGGACTAGCCAACGAGCAGTACTTC
CASSRGLANEQYF
>-|-|TRBJ1-1|TRBV2
TGTGCCAGCAGTGATGATGCGGTGGTGAACACTGAAGCTTTCTTT
CASSDDAVVNTEAFF
>-|-|TRBJ1-1|TRBV5-4
TGTGCCAGCAGCTCAACGGACAGTTTGAACACTGAAGCTTTCTTT
CASSSTDSLNTEAFF
>TRBD1|-|TRBJ1-1|TRBV7-9
TGTGCCAGCAGCTTAGGGACAGGGGTTAGTCAGACTTTCTTT
CASSLGTGVSQTFF
>-|-|TRBJ1-5|TRBV4-1
TGCGCCAGCAGCCAATTAAATAGCAATCAGCCCCAGCATTTT
CASSQLNSNQPQHF
>-|-|TRBJ2-5|TRBV28
TGTGCCAGCAGCCCCGGCGGGATTGAGACCCAGTACTTC
CASSPGGIETQYF
>TRBD1|few|TRBJ1-5|TRBV6-1
TGTGCCAGCAGTGGACTGGGACAGCCATTCAATCAGCCCCAGCATTTT
CASSGLGQPFNQPQHF
>-|once|TRBJ1-3|TRBV4-1
TGCGCCAGCCGCGGAGGCAACCTGGGAAACACCATATATTTT
CASRGGNLGNTIYF
>TRBD2|-|TRBJ2-7|TRBV19
TGTGCCAGTAGTCCGATGACTAGCGGGAATTCCTACGAGCAGTACTTC
CASSPMTSGNSYEQYF
>TRBD2|-|TRBJ2-3|TRBV4-1
TGCGCCAGCAGCCAAGATTCTGGGACTATAAACACAGATACGCAGTATTTT
CASSQDSGTINTDTQYF
>-|-|TRBJ1-1|TRBV29-1
TGCAGCGCCCGTTCATCGGTTAACACTGAAGCTTTCTTT
CSARSSVNTEAFF
>TRBD1|-|TRBJ2-3|TRBV9
TGTGCCAGCAGCGCCCCGGGACAGGGGCCGTTACCGCAGTATTTT
CASSAPGQGPLPQYF
>-|-|TRBJ2-7|TRBV6-1
TGTGCCAGCAGTGAAGTAGGACACCCCTACGAGCAGTACTTC
CASSEVGHPYEQYF
>-|-|TRBJ2-7|TRBV14
TGTGCCAGCAGCCGCGGCCTAGGGACCTTACAGGGCAACGAGCAGTACTTC
CASSRGLGTLQGNEQYF
>-|-|TRBJ2-1|TRBV27
TGTGCCAGCAGTTCCCTAGCGACGAGCTCCTACAATGAGCAGTTCTTC
CASSSLATSSYNEQFF
>TRBD2|-|TRBJ2-5|TRBV11-2
TGTGCCAGCAGCCAAAGTTCTAGCGGAGAGACCCAGTACTTC
CASSQSSSGETQYF
>-|once|TRBJ2-7|TRBV21-1
TGTGCCAGCATCGCCGGGACAACTCCTTCCTACGAGCAGTACTTC
CASIAGTTPSYEQYF
>-|-|TRBJ2-2|TRBV6-1
TGTGCCAGCAGTGCCGGTCTGGCCGGGGAGCTGTTTTTT
CASSAGLAGELFF
>TRBD1|-|TRBJ1-5|TRBV28
TGTGCCAGCAGCGGACAGGGTTCTCAGCCCCAGCATTTT
CASSGQGSQPQHF
>-|-|TRBJ2-5|TRBV21-1
TGTGCCAGCAGCTTAAGGGGGGGACAGTCTTTACCCGACTTAGGGACCCAGTACTTC
CASSLRGGQSLPDLGTQYF
>-|-|TRBJ2-7|TRBV7-9
TGTGCCAGCAGCTTAGCGTCGGTTAGCTCCTACGAGCAGTACTTC
CASSLASVSSYEQYF
>-|-|TRBJ2-2|TRBV4-3
TGCGCCAGCAGCCAAGAGGAGCACGGGGAGCTGTTTTTT
CASSQEEHGELFF
>-|-|TRBJ2-4|TRBV19
TGTGCCAGTAGTATATCCCAGGCGAGGGACATTCAGTACTTC
CASSISQARDIQYF
>-|-|TRBJ2-2|TRBV10-3
TGTGCCATCAGAAAGGGGGAGAACACCGGGGAGCTGTTTTTT
CAIRKGENTGELFF
>TRBD2|-|TRBJ2-5|TRBV19
TGTGCCAGTAGTGTCTCCGGGACTAGCGGGAGGGGGGTCGTGACCCAGTACTTC
CASSVSGTSGRGVVTQYF
>TRBD1|-|TRBJ2-7|TRBV30
TGTGCTGCCAGGGGGCCCTTCGAGCAGTACTTC
CAARGPFEQYF
>-|-|TRBJ2-7|TRBV2
TGTGCCAGCAGTGTCCTGATCTCCTACGAGCAGTACTTC
CASSVLISYEQYF
>-|-|TRBJ1-2|TRBV10-3
TGTGCCATCCGAGGGCGGGGGTATGGCTACACCTTC
CAIRGRGYGYTF
>TRBD2|-|TRBJ2-1|TRBV4-3
TGCGCTAGCAGCCAAGATATACTAGCGGGATCCAATGAGCAGTTCTTC
CASSQDILAGSNEQFF
>-|-|TRBJ1-2|TRBV7-2
TGTGCCAGCAGCCCGCCAGGAACGCGGAGCCATTATGGCTACACCTTC
CASSPPGTRSHYGYTF
>TRBD2|-|TRBJ2-5|TRBV5-1
TGCGCCAGCAGCTTTCAAGCGGGACCAGCCGAGACCCAGTACTTC
CASSFQAGPAETQYF
>-|-|TRBJ1-3|TRBV30
TGTGCCTGGACGTCTAGCTCTGGAAACACCATATATTTT
CAWTSSSGNTIYF
>-|-|TRBJ2-2|TRBV9
TGTGCCAGCAGCGGAGGACTACACAGCACCGGGGAGCTGTTTTTT
CASSGGLHSTGELFF
>-|-|TRBJ2-7|TRBV28
TGTGCCAGCACCCCACGGGGCAGGGTCTACGAGCAGTACTTC
CASTPRGRVYEQYF